Below are 14 T cell receptor beta chains sequenced from a single sample in a study of metastatic and nonmetastatic thyroid tumors. Thyroid surgery was performed in patients who had received no treatment beforehand. Through MiXCR, TCRdb re-clonotyped the PCR reads. The data hold 3,700 or so clones, with about 37% observed a single time. Material: tumor tissue. The source is a male donor with papillary thyroid cancer or a benign thyroid nodule (not recorded which). Some clones in this sample may be carry-over from other donors' samples.

The rearrangement uses TRBV7-8 and TRBJ1-5; D gene ambiguous. Germline V gene data show CDR1 as SGHVS and CDR2 as FQNEAQ. The CDR3 covers 17 residues. Trimming took off 5 bases at V and 1 base at J, with 18 bases between the two ends. The CDR3 nucleotides read TGTGCCAGCAGCCCTTCTCGTCTCGGGGAAAGCAATCAGCCCCAGCATTTT. It codes for CASSPSRLGESNQPQHF.

The V call is TRBV28, the J call TRBJ1-1; no definite D call. The CDR3 totals 15 residues. V was trimmed by 6 bases and J by 0 bases, leaving 14 bases between them. Germline loops: CDR1 MDHEN, CDR2 SYDVKM. The CDR3 region is CASSRKTLMNTEAFF. The CDR3 DNA is TGTGCCAGCAGCCGAAAGACCCTAATGAACACTGAAGCTTTCTTT.

This clone was seen a few times. The chain employs TRBV6-1 and TRBJ1-1; 9 nucleotides align to TRBD1. CDR3 length: 14 residues. V lost 6 bases to trimming and J lost 1 base; unmatched junction nucleotides: 3. CDR1 is MNHNS, CDR2 SASEGT, per germline. CDR3 sequence (DNA): TGTGCCAGCAGAGTGGGACAGGGGAACACTGAAGCTTTCTTT. Amino acid sequence: CASRVGQGNTEAFF.

In this sample, this clone turned up a few times. The chain links TRBV6-1 to TRBJ2-7, with TRBD1 matching 10 bases. The germline gives CDR1 MNHNS, CDR2 SASEGT. J gave up 3 bases and V 8 bases, and 10 bases lay outside the gene matches. The CDR3 covers 15 residues. CDR3 bases: TGTGCCAGCGGCGATCCGGGACAGGGGTACTACGAGCAGTACTTC. The encoded protein is CASGDPGQGYYEQYF.

This clone was seen just once. The chain is built from TRBV24-1 and TRBJ2-1, with TRBD2 matching 9 bases. This CDR3 comprises 17 residues. Germline trimming cut 1 base from V and 10 bases from J; bases unmatched to any gene: 13. In germline, CDR1 is KGHDR, CDR2 SFDVKD. The CDR3 region is CATSDLFGGGLAGEQFF. In DNA, the CDR3 is TGTGCCACCAGTGATTTATTTGGTGGGGGACTAGCAGGGGAGCAGTTCTTC.

This clone was counted a few times. One end of the junction varies from germline; a read error may be responsible. The rearrangement uses TRBV29-1 and TRBJ2-3; weak D call: TRBD2 (6 bases). CDR1 and CDR2 (germline): SQVTM, ANQGSEA. The CDR3 has 14 amino acids. The CDR3 sequence is CSVEEKSSDEVRDF. The CDR3 DNA reads TGCAGCGTTGAAGAAAAGTCTAGCGATGAGGTCAGGGATTTT.

The CDR3: CASSSPGTSGKGYEQYF. DNA for the CDR3: TGTGCCAGCAGTTCCCCGGGGACTAGCGGGAAGGGTTACGAGCAGTACTTC. The gene calls are TRBV6-1 and TRBJ2-7; 13 bases fit TRBD2. This CDR3 has 17 residues. Germline V CDR1 and CDR2: MNHNS, SASEGT. The V gene end was trimmed by 5 bases and the J gene end by 4 bases; junction bases not matched to a gene: 11.

This clone has just a few counts. The V gene is TRBV6-4, the J gene TRBJ2-1; a weak D match, TRBD1 (6 bases). This CDR3 comprises 15 residues. V gave up 0 bases and J gave up 5 bases, with 11 bases separating them. Germline CDR1 is MRHNA and CDR2 is SNTAGT. CDR3 sequence reads: CASSDSGGTNNEQFF. CDR3 DNA sequence: TGTGCCAGCAGTGACTCAGGGGGAACTAACAATGAGCAGTTCTTC.

By sample share, this clone is large. The chain carries TRBV4-1 and TRBJ1-2; D possibly corresponds to TRBD1 (5 bases). The germline V gene has CDR1 MGHRA and CDR2 YSYEKL. V dropped 4 bases and J dropped 4 bases, with 13 bases sitting between them. The CDR3 is 14 residues long. The CDR3 DNA reads TGCGCCAGCAGCCCGCTGGGACCGCCCTATGGCTACACCTTC. This encodes CASSPLGPPYGYTF.

This clone was detected only a few times. This chain links TRBV6-1 with TRBJ2-7; 9 bases line up with TRBD2. The CDR3 runs 15 residues. Germline V gene lookup returns CDR1 MNHNS and CDR2 SASEGT. The V gene end was trimmed by 5 bases and the J gene end by 5 bases; junction bases not matched to a gene: 10. The CDR3 nucleotides are TGTGCCAGCAGTATCTTCGGACTAGCGAGGGACGAGCAGTACTTC. Protein product: CASSIFGLARDEQYF.

The chain recombines TRBV2 with TRBJ2-7; D uncertain. Trimming removed 6 bases from V and 2 bases from J, with 5 bases in between. The CDR3 sequence is 11 residues long. CDR1 and CDR2 (germline): SNHLY, FYNNEI. CDR3 DNA: TGTGCCAGCAGGGTCGCCTACGAGCAGTACTTC. Its translation: CASRVAYEQYF.

The chain recombines TRBV12-3 or TRBV12-4 with TRBJ1-6; TRBD1 might be the D (6 bases). This CDR3 spans 14 amino acids. V gave up 5 bases and J gave up 5 bases, with 10 bases separating them. The CDR3 DNA follows: TGTGCCAGCAGTACCAGGGGAGATAATTCACCCCTCCACTTT. Residues: CASSTRGDNSPLHF.

The rearrangement uses TRBV7-3 and TRBJ1-2; D possibly corresponds to TRBD1 (5 bases). Per the germline V gene, CDR1 is SGHTA and CDR2 is FQGTGA. V was pared by 5 bases and J by 4 bases, with 11 bases between. The CDR3 length is 13 residues. The DNA of the CDR3 is TGTGCCAGCAGCGCCTCCGGGGCCTATGGCTACACCTTC. It specifies CASSASGAYGYTF. The full variable domain, rest sourced from reference TRBV7-3 and TRBJ1-2, is GAGVSQTPSNKVTEKGKYVELRCDPISGHTALYWYRQSLGQGPEFLIYFQGTGAADDSGLPNDRFFAVRPEGSVSTLKIQRTERGDSAVYLCASSASGAYGYTFGSGTRLTVV.

This clone turned up a few times. J is TRBJ2-1 and V is TRBV12-3 or TRBV12-4, with 9 bases aligning to TRBD2. Trimming cost V 6 bases and J 8 bases; bases outside gene matches: 8. The CDR3 extends over 14 amino acids. The CDR3 loop is CASRPGTSSDEQFF. The CDR3, as DNA: TGTGCCAGCAGACCCGGGACTAGCTCCGATGAGCAGTTCTTC.